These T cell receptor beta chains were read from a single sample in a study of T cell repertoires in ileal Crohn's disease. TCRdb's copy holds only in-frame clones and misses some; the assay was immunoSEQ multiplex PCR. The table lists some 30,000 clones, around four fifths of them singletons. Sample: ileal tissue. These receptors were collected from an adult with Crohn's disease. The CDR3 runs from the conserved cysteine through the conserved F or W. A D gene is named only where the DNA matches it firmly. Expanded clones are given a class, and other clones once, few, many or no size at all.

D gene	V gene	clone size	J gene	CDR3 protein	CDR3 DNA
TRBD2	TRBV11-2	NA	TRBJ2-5	CASSLVQGGGTQYF	TGTGCCAGCAGCTTAGTTCAGGGCGGGGGGACCCAGTACTTC
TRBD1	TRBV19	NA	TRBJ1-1	CASNRGGMDTEAFF	TGTGCCAGTAACAGGGGCGGTATGGACACTGAAGCTTTCTTT
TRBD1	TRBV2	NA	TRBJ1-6	CASDRGVYNSPLHF	TGTGCCAGTGACAGGGGGGTCTATAATTCACCCCTCCACTTT
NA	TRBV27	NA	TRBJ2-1	CASSFSFWYRAYNEQFF	TGTGCCAGCAGTTTCTCGTTTTGGTACAGGGCCTACAATGAGCAGTTCTTC
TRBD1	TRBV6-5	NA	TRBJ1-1	CASSYGNRGRGTEAFF	TGTGCCAGCAGTTACGGAAACAGGGGGCGCGGGACTGAAGCTTTCTTT
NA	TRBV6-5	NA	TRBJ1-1	CASRVVGEDTEAFF	TGTGCCAGCAGAGTCGTCGGTGAGGATACTGAAGCTTTCTTT
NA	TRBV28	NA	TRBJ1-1	CASSRALLRAFF	TGTGCCAGCAGCCGAGCCCTACTCAGGGCTTTCTTT
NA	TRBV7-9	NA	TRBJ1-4	CASSLSGPVVKLFF	TGTGCCAGCAGCTTATCGGGTCCCGTGGTAAAACTGTTTTTT
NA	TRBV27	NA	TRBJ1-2	CASSSLGTSYGYTF	TGTGCCAGCAGTTCTCTAGGGACAAGCTATGGCTACACCTTC
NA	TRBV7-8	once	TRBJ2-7	CASSSLRSSYEQYF	TGTGCCAGCAGCTCCTTGAGGTCCTCCTACGAGCAGTACTTC
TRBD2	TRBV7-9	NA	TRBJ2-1	CASSFGTSGTSYNEQFF	TGTGCCAGCAGCTTTGGGACTAGCGGGACCTCCTACAATGAGCAGTTCTTC
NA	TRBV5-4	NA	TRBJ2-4	CASSPPGVGKNIQYF	TGTGCCAGCAGCCCGCCGGGGGTAGGCAAAAACATTCAGTACTTC
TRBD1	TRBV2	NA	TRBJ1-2	CASSDPTGGDYGYTF	TGTGCCAGCAGTGACCCGACAGGGGGAGACTATGGCTACACCTTC
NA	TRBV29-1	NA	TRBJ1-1	CSARQAPNTEAFF	TGCAGCGCTCGGCAGGCCCCTAACACTGAAGCTTTCTTT
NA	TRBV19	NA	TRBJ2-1	CASKFGHSYNEQFF	TGTGCCAGTAAATTTGGGCACTCCTACAATGAGCAGTTCTTC
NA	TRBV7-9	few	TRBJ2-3	CASRPRGAGTDTQYF	TGTGCCAGCAGGCCCCGGGGGGCCGGCACAGATACGCAGTATTTT
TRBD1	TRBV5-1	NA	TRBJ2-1	CASSSDRSSYNEQFF	TGCGCCAGCAGCTCGGACAGGAGCTCCTACAATGAGCAGTTCTTC
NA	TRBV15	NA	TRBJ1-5	CATSSEGTARFNQPQHF	TGTGCCACCAGCTCTGAAGGCACAGCTCGTTTCAATCAGCCCCAGCATTTT
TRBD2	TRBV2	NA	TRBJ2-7	CASSRGLAGAVAYEQYF	TGTGCCAGCAGCCGGGGGCTAGCGGGAGCGGTCGCCTACGAGCAGTACTTC
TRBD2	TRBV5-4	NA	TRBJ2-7	CASSLGVGRESHEQYF	TGTGCCAGCAGCTTGGGGGTCGGGCGGGAGAGCCACGAGCAGTACTTC
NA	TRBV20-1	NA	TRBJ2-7	CSASLEHEQYF	TGCAGTGCCTCTCTAGAACATGAGCAGTACTTC
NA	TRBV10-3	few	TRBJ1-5	CAISERGKNQPQHF	TGTGCCATCAGTGAGCGCGGAAAGAATCAGCCCCAGCATTTT
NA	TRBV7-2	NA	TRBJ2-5	CASSLASRQTREETQYF	TGTGCCAGCAGCTTAGCCTCTCGACAGACCAGAGAAGAGACCCAGTACTTC
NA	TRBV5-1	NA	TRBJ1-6	CASRDSSNSPLHF	TGCGCCAGCAGAGACAGCAGTAATTCACCCCTCCACTTT
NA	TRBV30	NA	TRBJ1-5	CAWSVFSGLQPQHF	TGTGCCTGGAGTGTATTTTCAGGGCTTCAGCCCCAGCATTTT
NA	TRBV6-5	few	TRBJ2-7	CASSRQPPYEQYF	TGTGCCAGCAGCAGACAGCCACCCTACGAGCAGTACTTC
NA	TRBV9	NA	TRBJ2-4	CASSVGAVLAAKNIQYF	TGTGCCAGCAGCGTAGGAGCCGTCCTTGCAGCCAAAAACATTCAGTACTTC